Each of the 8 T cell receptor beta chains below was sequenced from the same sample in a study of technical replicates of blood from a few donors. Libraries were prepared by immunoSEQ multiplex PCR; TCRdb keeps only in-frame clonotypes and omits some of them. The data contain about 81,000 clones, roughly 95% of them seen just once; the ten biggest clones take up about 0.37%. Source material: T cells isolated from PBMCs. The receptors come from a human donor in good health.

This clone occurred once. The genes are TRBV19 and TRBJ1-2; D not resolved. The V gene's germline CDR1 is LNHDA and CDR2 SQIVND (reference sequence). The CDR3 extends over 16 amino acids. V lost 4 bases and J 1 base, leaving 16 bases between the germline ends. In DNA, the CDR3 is TGTGCCAGTAGTAGGGCCACCCCGACCCTTAACTATGGCTACACCTTC. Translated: CASSRATPTLNYGYTF.

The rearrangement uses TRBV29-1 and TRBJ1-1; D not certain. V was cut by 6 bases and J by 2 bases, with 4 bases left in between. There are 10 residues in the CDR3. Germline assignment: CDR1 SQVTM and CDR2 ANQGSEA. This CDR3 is CSVLNTEAFF. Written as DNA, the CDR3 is TGCAGCGTATTAAACACTGAAGCTTTCTTT.

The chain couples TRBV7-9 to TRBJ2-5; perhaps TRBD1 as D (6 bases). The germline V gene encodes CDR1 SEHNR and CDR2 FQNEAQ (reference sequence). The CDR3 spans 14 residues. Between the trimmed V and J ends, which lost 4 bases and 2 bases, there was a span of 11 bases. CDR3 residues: CASSWTDQQETQYF. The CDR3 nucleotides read TGTGCCAGCAGCTGGACAGACCAACAAGAGACCCAGTACTTC.

The CDR3 region is CASTLNYGYTF. DNA for the CDR3: TGTGCCAGCACCCTAAACTATGGCTACACCTTC. J is TRBJ1-2 and V is TRBV5-8; unclear D gene. This CDR3 has 11 residues. Deletions cut 6 bases from V and 2 bases from J, with 5 bases between. Germline-derived CDR1 and CDR2 are SGHTS and YDEGEE.

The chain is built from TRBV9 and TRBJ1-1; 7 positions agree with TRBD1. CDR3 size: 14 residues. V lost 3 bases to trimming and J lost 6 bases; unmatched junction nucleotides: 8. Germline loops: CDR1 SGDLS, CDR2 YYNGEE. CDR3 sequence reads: CASSGTGAKPEAFF. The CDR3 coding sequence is TGTGCCAGCAGCGGGACAGGAGCAAAGCCTGAAGCTTTCTTT.

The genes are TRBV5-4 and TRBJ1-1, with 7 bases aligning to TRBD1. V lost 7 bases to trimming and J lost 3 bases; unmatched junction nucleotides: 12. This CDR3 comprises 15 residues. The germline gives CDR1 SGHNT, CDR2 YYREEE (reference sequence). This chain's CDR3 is CASEDRQGGDTEAFF. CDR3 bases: TGTGCCAGCGAAGACCGCCAGGGGGGCGACACTGAAGCTTTCTTT. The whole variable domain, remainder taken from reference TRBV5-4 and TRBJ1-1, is ETGVTQSPTHLIKTRGQQVTLRCSSQSGHNTVSWYQQALGQGPQFIFQYYREEENGRGNFPPRFSGLQFPNYSSELNVNALELDDSALYLCASEDRQGGDTEAFFGQGTRLTVV.

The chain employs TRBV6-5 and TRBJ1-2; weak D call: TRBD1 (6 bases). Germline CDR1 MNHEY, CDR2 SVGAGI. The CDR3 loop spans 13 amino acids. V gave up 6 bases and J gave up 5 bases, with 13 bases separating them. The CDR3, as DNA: TGTGCCAGCAGAATGGACAGTCGGTATGGCTACACCTTC. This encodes CASRMDSRYGYTF.

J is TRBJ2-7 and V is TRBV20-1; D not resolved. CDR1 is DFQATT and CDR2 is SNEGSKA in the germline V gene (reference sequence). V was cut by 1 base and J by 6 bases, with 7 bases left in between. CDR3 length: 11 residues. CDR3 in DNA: TGCAGTGCTAGAGCTACCGCCGAGCAGTACTTC. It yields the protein CSARATAEQYF.